Following are 2 T cell receptor beta chains from one sample sequenced in a study of OX40 agonist ivuxolimab in advanced cancers. Repertoires were generated with immunoSEQ multiplex PCR, while TCRdb's copy carries only in-frame clones and drops some. This repertoire shows over 25,000 clones, less than 90% found once; its top ten account for approximately 28%. Sample: CD4+ or CD8+ T cells sorted from blood, taken in a trial of the OX40 agonist ivuxolimab. The receptors come from an adult with an advanced solid tumor such as melanoma, head and neck, liver or kidney cancer.

This clone ranks as large. A read error may account for a junction end that differs from germline. The chain joins TRBV10-3 to TRBJ2-1; 8 bases are shared with TRBD2. Germline V gene sequence: CDR1 ENHRY, CDR2 SYGVKD. This CDR3 comprises 15 residues. Here the CDR3 reads CAMSVGTSSYNEQFF. As DNA, the CDR3 is TGTGCCATGAGTGTTGGGACTAGCTCCTACAATGAGCAGTTCTTC.

The chain has TRBV6-1 and TRBJ2-3, with TRBD2 identical over 13 bases. Trimming at V came to 6 bases and at J to 4 bases, leaving 4 bases not matched to a gene. Germline CDR1 MNHNS, CDR2 SASEGT. CDR3 length: 15 amino acids. CDR3 protein: CASSGLAGVADTQYF. Here the CDR3 DNA reads TGTGCCAGCAGCGGACTAGCGGGAGTAGCAGATACGCAGTATTTT.